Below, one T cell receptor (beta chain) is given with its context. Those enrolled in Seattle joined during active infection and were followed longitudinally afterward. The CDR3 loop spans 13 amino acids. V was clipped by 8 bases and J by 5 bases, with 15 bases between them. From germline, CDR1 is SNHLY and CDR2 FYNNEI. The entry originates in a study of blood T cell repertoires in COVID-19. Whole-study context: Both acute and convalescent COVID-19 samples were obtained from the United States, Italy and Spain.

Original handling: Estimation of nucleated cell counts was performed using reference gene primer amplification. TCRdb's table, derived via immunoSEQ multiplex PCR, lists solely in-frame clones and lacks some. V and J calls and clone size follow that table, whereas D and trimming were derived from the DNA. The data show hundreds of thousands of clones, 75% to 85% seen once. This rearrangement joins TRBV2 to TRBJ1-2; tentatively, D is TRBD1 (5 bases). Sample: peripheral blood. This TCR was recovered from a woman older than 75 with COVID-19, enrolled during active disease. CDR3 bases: TGTGCCAGCTTGTTCGGGGGGAATTATGGCTACACCTTC. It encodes CASLFGGNYGYTF.